This T cell receptor (beta chain) was identified in a study of cytomegalovirus exposure and HLA in healthy donors. Primers: 60 Vbeta forward and 13 Jbeta reverse. Some clones are missing from TCRdb's copy, which holds only in-frame ones; the method was immunoSEQ multiplex PCR. The sample lists 60,000 to 90,000 clones, 65% to 75% seen once, with 6.5% to 8% in the top ten. This clone was counted only a few times. The antigen is undetermined. Germline V gives CDR1 SGHRS, CDR2 YFSETQ. The CDR3 has 16 residues. V shed 0 bases, J shed 11 bases, and the junction held 15 bases outside the gene matches. Points from the study as a whole: DRB1 showed the most TCR associations and HLA-C the fewest in a later analysis, as rates varied by HLA locus.

This receptor was obtained from a man between 40 and 49 years old in good health and CMV-seropositive. Sequenced sample: PBMCs. The rearrangement links TRBV5-1 to TRBJ1-2; 8 nucleotides line up with TRBD1. CDR3 loop: CASSLVARGQGGRYTF. In nucleotides, the CDR3 is TGCGCCAGCAGCTTGGTCGCCCGAGGACAGGGTGGAAGATACACCTTC. Based on the CDR3 plus reference TRBV5-1 and TRBJ1-2, the full variable domain is KAGVTQTPRYLIKTRGQQVTLSCSPISGHRSVSWYQQTPGQGLQFLFEYFSETQRNKGNFPGRFSGRQFSNSRSEMNVSTLELGDSALYLCASSLVARGQGGRYTFGSGTRLTVV.